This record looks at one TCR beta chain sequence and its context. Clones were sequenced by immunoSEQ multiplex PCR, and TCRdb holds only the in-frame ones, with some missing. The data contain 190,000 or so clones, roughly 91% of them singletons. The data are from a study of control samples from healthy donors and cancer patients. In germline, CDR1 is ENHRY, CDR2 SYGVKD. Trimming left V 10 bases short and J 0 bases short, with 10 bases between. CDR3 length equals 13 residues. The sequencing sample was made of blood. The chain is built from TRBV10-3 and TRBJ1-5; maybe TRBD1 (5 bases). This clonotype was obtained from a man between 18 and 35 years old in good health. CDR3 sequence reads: CATRDSSNQPQHF. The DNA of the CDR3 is TGTGCCACGAGAGACAGTAGCAATCAGCCCCAGCATTTT.